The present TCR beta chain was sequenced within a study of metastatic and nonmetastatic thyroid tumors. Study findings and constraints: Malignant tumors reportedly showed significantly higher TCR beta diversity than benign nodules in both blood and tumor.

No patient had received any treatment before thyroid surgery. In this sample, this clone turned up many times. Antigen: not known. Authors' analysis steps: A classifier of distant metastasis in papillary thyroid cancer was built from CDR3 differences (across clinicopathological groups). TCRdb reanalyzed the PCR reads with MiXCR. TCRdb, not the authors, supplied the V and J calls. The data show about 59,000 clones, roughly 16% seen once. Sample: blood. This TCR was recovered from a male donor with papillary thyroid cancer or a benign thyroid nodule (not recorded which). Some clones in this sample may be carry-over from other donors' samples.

The CDR3 here is CASSLATSGITDTQYF. The CDR3 DNA follows: TGTGCCAGCAGTCTCGCGACTAGCGGTATCACAGATACGCAGTATTTT. This rearrangement joins TRBV6-1 to TRBJ2-3, with TRBD2 matching over 9 bases. This CDR3 contains 16 residues. V gave up 5 bases and J gave up 2 bases; unmatched junction bases: 8. Germline CDR1 is MNHNS and CDR2 is SASEGT.